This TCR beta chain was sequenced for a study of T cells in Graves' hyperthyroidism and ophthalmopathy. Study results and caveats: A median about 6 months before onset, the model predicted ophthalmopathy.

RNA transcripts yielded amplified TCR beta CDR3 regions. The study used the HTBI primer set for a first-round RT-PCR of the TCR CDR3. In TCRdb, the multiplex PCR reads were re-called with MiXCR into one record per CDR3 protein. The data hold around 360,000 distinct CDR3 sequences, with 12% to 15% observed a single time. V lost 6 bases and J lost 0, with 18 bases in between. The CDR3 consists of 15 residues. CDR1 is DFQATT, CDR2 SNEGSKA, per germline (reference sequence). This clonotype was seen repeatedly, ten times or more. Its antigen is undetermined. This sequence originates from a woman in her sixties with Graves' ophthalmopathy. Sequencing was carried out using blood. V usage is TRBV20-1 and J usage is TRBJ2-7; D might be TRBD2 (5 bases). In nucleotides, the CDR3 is TGCAGTGCCACAATAGGCCAGCGGAACTCCTACGAGCAGTACTTC. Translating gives CSATIGQRNSYEQYF.